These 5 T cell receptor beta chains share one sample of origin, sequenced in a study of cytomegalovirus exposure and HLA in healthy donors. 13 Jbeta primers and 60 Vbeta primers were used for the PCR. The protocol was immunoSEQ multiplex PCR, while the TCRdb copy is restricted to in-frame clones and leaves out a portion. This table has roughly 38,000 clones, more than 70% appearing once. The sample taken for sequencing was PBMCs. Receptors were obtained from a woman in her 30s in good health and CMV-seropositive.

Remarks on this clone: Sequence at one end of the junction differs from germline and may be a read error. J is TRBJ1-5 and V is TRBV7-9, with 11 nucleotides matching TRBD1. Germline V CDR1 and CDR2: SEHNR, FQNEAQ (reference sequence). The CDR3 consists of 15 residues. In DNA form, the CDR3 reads TGTCCCAGCAGCTCGGGACAGGGGGGAAATCAGCCCCAGCATTTT. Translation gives CPSSSGQGGNQPQHF. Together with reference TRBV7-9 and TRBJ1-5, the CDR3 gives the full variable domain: DTGVSQNPRHKITKRGQNVTFRCDPISEHNRLYWYRQTLGQGPEFLTYFQNEAQLEKSRLLSDRFSAERPKGSFSTLEIQRTEQGDSAMYLCPSSSGQGGNQPQHFGDGTRLSIL.

The DNA for the CDR3 is TGTGCCAGCAGTGAATGGACTCCGCACAATGAGCAGTTCTTC. As protein: CASSEWTPHNEQFF. The chain links TRBV6-1 to TRBJ2-1, with D perhaps TRBD2 (5 bases). Germline V CDR1 and CDR2: MNHNS, SASEGT. Trimming shortened V by 2 bases and J by 5 bases, and 10 bases separated the two germline ends. This CDR3 is built from 14 residues.

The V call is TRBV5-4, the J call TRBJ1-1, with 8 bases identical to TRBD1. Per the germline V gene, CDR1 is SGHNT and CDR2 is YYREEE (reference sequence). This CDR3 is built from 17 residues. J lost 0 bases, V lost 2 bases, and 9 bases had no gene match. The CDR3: CASSLGQGRGMNTEAFF. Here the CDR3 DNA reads TGTGCCAGCAGCTTAGGACAGGGTCGGGGGATGAACACTGAAGCTTTCTTT.

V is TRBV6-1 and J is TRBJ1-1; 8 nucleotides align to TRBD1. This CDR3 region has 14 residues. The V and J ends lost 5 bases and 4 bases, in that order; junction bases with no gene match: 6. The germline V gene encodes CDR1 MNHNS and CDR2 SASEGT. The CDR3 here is CASSRTGTLTEAFF. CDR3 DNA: TGTGCCAGCAGTCGGACAGGGACTCTCACTGAAGCTTTCTTT.

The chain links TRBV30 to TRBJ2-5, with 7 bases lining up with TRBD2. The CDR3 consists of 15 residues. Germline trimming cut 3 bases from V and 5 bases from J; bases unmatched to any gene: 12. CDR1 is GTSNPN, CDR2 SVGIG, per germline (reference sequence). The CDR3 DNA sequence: TGTGCCTGGAGCCGACTAGCCGAGTCAGGGGAGACCCAGTACTTC. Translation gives CAWSRLAESGETQYF.